These T cell receptor beta chains were read from a single sample in a study of neurological immune-mediated disorders. TCRdb used MiXCR to reprocess the 5' RACE reads, holding one entry per CDR3 protein. Among roughly 48,000 distinct CDR3 sequences listed, under 15% were seen once. The sample consisted of PBMCs. Receptors originate from a male donor with HTLV-1-associated myelopathy (HAM/TSP). CDR3s include the opening cysteine and the closing phenylalanine or tryptophan. The order of the fields is D gene, V gene, J gene, clone size, CDR3 protein, CDR3 DNA. D genes are given only for firm matches. The size of a clone is reported for some rows only, either as once, few or many, or as a class for expanded clones.

D gene: NA
V gene: TRBV5-6
J gene: TRBJ2-3
clone size: many
CDR3 protein: CASSSGGRTDTQYF
CDR3 DNA: TGTGCCAGCAGCTCTGGGGGTAGAACAGATACGCAGTATTTT

D gene: TRBD1
V gene: TRBV20-1
J gene: TRBJ2-3
clone size: many
CDR3 protein: CSAQTTGWTDTQYF
CDR3 DNA: TGCAGTGCTCAAACGACAGGGTGGACAGATACGCAGTATTTT

D gene: TRBD2
V gene: TRBV5-1
J gene: TRBJ2-7
clone size: many
CDR3 protein: CASSTGGARYEQYF
CDR3 DNA: TGCGCCAGCAGCACCGGGGGGGCAAGGTACGAGCAGTACTTC

D gene: NA
V gene: TRBV5-1
J gene: TRBJ1-2
clone size: NA
CDR3 protein: CASSFETANYGYTF
CDR3 DNA: TGCGCCAGCAGCTTCGAGACAGCTAACTATGGCTACACCTTC

D gene: TRBD2
V gene: TRBV7-9
J gene: TRBJ2-7
clone size: many
CDR3 protein: CASSRAGITYEQYF
CDR3 DNA: TGTGCCAGCAGCCGAGCGGGGATCACCTACGAGCAGTACTTC

D gene: NA
V gene: TRBV14
J gene: TRBJ1-1
clone size: NA
CDR3 protein: CASSQVEGGLTEAFF
CDR3 DNA: TGTGCCAGCAGCCAAGTCGAGGGGGGCCTCACTGAAGCTTTCTTT

D gene: TRBD2
V gene: TRBV9
J gene: TRBJ2-7
clone size: many
CDR3 protein: CASSANPLAGGASEQYF
CDR3 DNA: TGTGCCAGCAGCGCCAACCCACTAGCGGGGGGGGCGAGCGAGCAGTACTTC

D gene: TRBD1
V gene: TRBV5-1
J gene: TRBJ2-1
clone size: few
CDR3 protein: CASKIQGANNEQFF
CDR3 DNA: TGCGCCAGCAAGATACAGGGGGCGAACAATGAGCAGTTCTTC

D gene: TRBD1
V gene: TRBV20-1
J gene: TRBJ1-2
clone size: many
CDR3 protein: CSAVSDRGWDYGYTF
CDR3 DNA: TGCAGTGCTGTCTCGGACAGGGGTTGGGACTATGGCTACACCTTC

D gene: TRBD1
V gene: TRBV5-1
J gene: TRBJ2-7
clone size: many
CDR3 protein: CASSSSGQDREQYF
CDR3 DNA: TGCGCCAGCAGCTCCTCCGGACAGGATCGCGAGCAGTACTTC

D gene: NA
V gene: TRBV5-4
J gene: TRBJ2-3
clone size: few
CDR3 protein: CASSISSTDTQYF
CDR3 DNA: TGTGCCAGCAGCATTTCTAGCACAGATACGCAGTATTTT

D gene: NA
V gene: TRBV2
J gene: TRBJ2-7
clone size: many
CDR3 protein: CASSEPGAFYEQYF
CDR3 DNA: TGTGCCAGCAGCGAACCGGGGGCCTTCTACGAGCAGTACTTC

D gene: NA
V gene: TRBV6-4
J gene: TRBJ2-3
clone size: many
CDR3 protein: CASSSGYTDTQYF
CDR3 DNA: TGTGCCAGCAGTAGCGGGTACACAGATACGCAGTATTTT

D gene: NA
V gene: TRBV3-1
J gene: TRBJ1-6
clone size: many
CDR3 protein: CASSPQGLASSPLHF
CDR3 DNA: TGTGCCAGCAGCCCTCAGGGTTTGGCGAGTTCACCCCTCCACTTT

D gene: NA
V gene: TRBV5-1
J gene: TRBJ2-5
clone size: many
CDR3 protein: CASSGGTAQETQYF
CDR3 DNA: TGCGCCAGCAGCGGCGGGACAGCCCAAGAGACCCAGTACTTC

D gene: NA
V gene: TRBV6-1
J gene: TRBJ1-1
clone size: many
CDR3 protein: CASNEFGFF
CDR3 DNA: TGTGCCAGCAACGAGTTCGGTTTCTTT

D gene: TRBD1
V gene: TRBV6-1
J gene: TRBJ1-5
clone size: NA
CDR3 protein: CASRYYGTGYQPQHF
CDR3 DNA: TGTGCCAGCAGATACTACGGGACAGGGTATCAGCCCCAGCATTTT

D gene: NA
V gene: TRBV6-5
J gene: TRBJ1-5
clone size: many
CDR3 protein: CASSYNRHGPQHF
CDR3 DNA: TGTGCCAGCAGTTATAACCGACACGGACCCCAGCATTTT

D gene: TRBD2
V gene: TRBV20-1
J gene: TRBJ2-1
clone size: NA
CDR3 protein: CSAREERGALEQFF
CDR3 DNA: TGCAGTGCTAGAGAGGAGCGGGGGGCCTTGGAGCAGTTCTTC

D gene: TRBD1
V gene: TRBV7-9
J gene: TRBJ2-2
clone size: NA
CDR3 protein: CASSTDRANTGKLFF
CDR3 DNA: TGTGCCAGCAGCACGGACAGGGCGAACACCGGGAAGCTGTTTTTT

D gene: NA
V gene: TRBV9
J gene: TRBJ2-5
clone size: many
CDR3 protein: CASSVDVVSTQYF
CDR3 DNA: TGTGCCAGCAGCGTAGATGTCGTGTCGACCCAGTACTTC

D gene: NA
V gene: TRBV7-2
J gene: TRBJ2-5
clone size: many
CDR3 protein: CASSLDPRETQYF
CDR3 DNA: TGTGCCAGCAGCCTCGATCCGCGGGAGACCCAGTACTTC

D gene: NA
V gene: TRBV27
J gene: TRBJ1-2
clone size: many
CDR3 protein: CASSAFRLSYGYTF
CDR3 DNA: TGTGCCAGCAGTGCGTTCCGACTTTCTTACGGCTACACCTTC

D gene: NA
V gene: TRBV20-1
J gene: TRBJ1-2
clone size: many
CDR3 protein: CSDSGRLYGYTF
CDR3 DNA: TGCAGTGACTCTGGCAGACTTTATGGCTACACCTTC

D gene: NA
V gene: TRBV5-1
J gene: TRBJ2-7
clone size: many
CDR3 protein: CASSGGQWSSYEQYF
CDR3 DNA: TGCGCCAGCAGCGGCGGACAGTGGAGCTCCTACGAGCAGTACTTC

D gene: NA
V gene: TRBV7-2
J gene: TRBJ1-2
clone size: many
CDR3 protein: CASSSLGTYGYTF
CDR3 DNA: TGTGCCAGCAGCTCTTTAGGAACCTATGGCTACACCTTC

D gene: TRBD1
V gene: TRBV6-6
J gene: TRBJ2-7
clone size: NA
CDR3 protein: CASRNRQGREQYF
CDR3 DNA: TGTGCCAGCAGAAATCGACAGGGGCGGGAGCAGTACTTC

D gene: TRBD2
V gene: TRBV20-1
J gene: TRBJ2-1
clone size: many
CDR3 protein: CSAMGLAGGPGRYNEQFF
CDR3 DNA: TGCAGTGCTATGGGGCTAGCGGGGGGGCCGGGTCGGTACAATGAGCAGTTCTTC

D gene: NA
V gene: TRBV5-1
J gene: TRBJ1-1
clone size: many
CDR3 protein: CASSLARGTYMNTEAFF
CDR3 DNA: TGCGCCAGCAGCTTGGCACGCGGCACCTACATGAACACTGAAGCTTTCTTT